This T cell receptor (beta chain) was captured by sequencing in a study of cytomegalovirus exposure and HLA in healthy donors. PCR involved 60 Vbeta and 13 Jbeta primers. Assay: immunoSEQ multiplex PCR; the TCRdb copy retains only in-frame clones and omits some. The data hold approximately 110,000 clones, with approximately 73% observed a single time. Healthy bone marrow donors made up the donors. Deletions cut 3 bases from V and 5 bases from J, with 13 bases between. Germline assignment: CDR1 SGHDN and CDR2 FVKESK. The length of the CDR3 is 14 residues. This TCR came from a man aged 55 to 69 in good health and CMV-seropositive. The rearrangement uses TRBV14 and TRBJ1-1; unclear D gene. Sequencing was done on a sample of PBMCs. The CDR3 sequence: CASSHRGFWTEAFF. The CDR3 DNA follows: TGTGCCAGCAGCCATCGAGGGTTTTGGACTGAAGCTTTCTTT.